These 18 T cell receptor beta chains were sequenced from one sample in a study of cytomegalovirus exposure and HLA in healthy donors. PCR amplification relied on 60 Vbeta primers (plus 13 Jbeta primers). Sequencing was performed with immunoSEQ multiplex PCR; in TCRdb, only in-frame clones are kept and a portion is missing. The sample yields some 140,000 clones, approximately 80% seen once. The specimen was PBMCs. The source of these receptors is a woman between 35 and 50 years old in good health and CMV-seropositive.

The CDR3: CASSEGTGLKAFF. The CDR3 DNA sequence: TGCGCCAGCAGTGAAGGAACAGGGTTGAAAGCTTTCTTT. J is TRBJ1-1 and V is TRBV10-1; a weak D match, TRBD1 (6 bases). CDR3 size: 13 residues. Trimming pared 3 bases from V and 9 bases from J, leaving 14 bases between. In germline, CDR1 is WNHNN, CDR2 SYGVQD (reference sequence).

The chain uses TRBV4-2 and TRBJ2-7, with D maybe TRBD2 (6 bases). The V gene lost 0 bases and the J gene lost 3 bases, with 12 bases spanning the gap. CDR1 LGHNA and CDR2 YNFKEQ come from the germline V gene. This CDR3 is 15 amino acids long. DNA for the CDR3: TGTGCCAGCAGCCAAGATAGGGGACTTCTCTACGAGCAGTACTTC. Translating gives CASSQDRGLLYEQYF.

This chain joins TRBV4-2 and TRBJ2-7, with D maybe TRBD2 (6 bases). The CDR3 contains 16 residues. From germline, CDR1 is LGHNA and CDR2 YNFKEQ. V was trimmed by 0 bases and J by 2 bases, leaving 14 bases between them. The CDR3 region is CASSQDAPGEAYEQYF. For the CDR3, the DNA is TGTGCCAGCAGCCAAGATGCCCCGGGGGAAGCCTACGAGCAGTACTTC.

This sequence joins TRBV27 and TRBJ2-3, with 15 positions matching TRBD2. V gave up 5 bases and J gave up 3 bases; unmatched junction bases: 3. Germline CDR1 and CDR2: MNHEY and SMNVEV (reference sequence). CDR3 length: 16 amino acids. CDR3 protein: CASSGLAGGPTDTQYF. In nucleotides, the CDR3 is TGTGCCAGCAGTGGACTAGCGGGAGGGCCAACAGATACGCAGTATTTT.

This chain connects TRBV5-1 to TRBJ2-2, with 10 nucleotides matching TRBD1. Trimming cost V 4 bases and J 7 bases; bases outside gene matches: 7. Germline values: CDR1 SGHRS, CDR2 YFSETQ. CDR3 size: 15 residues. The CDR3 sequence: CASSNRTGGGGELFF. DNA of the CDR3: TGCGCCAGCAGCAACCGGACAGGGGGGGGCGGGGAGCTGTTTTTT.

This clone has just a few counts. The V and J genes are TRBV28 and TRBJ1-5, with D possibly TRBD1 on 5 matching bases. Germline values: CDR1 MDHEN, CDR2 SYDVKM. V was shortened by 8 bases and J by 6 bases, with 14 bases between the two germline ends. The CDR3 has 13 residues. DNA of the CDR3: TGTGCCAGCCTGGGGGGACCGAGTCAGCCCCAGCATTTT. It translates to CASLGGPSQPQHF.

V gene TRBV19 combines with J gene TRBJ1-5; no firm D call. Germline CDR1 reads LNHDA; CDR2 reads SQIVND (reference sequence). V lost 4 bases and J lost 0, with 13 bases in between. The length of the CDR3 is 16 residues. The CDR3 loop reads CASSTRQSSSNQPQHF. CDR3 DNA: TGTGCCAGTAGTACTCGACAATCCTCTAGCAATCAGCCCCAGCATTTT. The whole variable domain, filled in from reference TRBV19 and TRBJ1-5, reads DGGITQSPKYLFRKEGQNVTLSCEQNLNHDAMYWYRQDPGQGLRLIYYSQIVNDFQKGDIAEGYSVSREKKESFPLTVTSAQKNPTAFYLCASSTRQSSSNQPQHFGDGTRLSIL.

The CDR3 DNA follows: TGCAGCGTTCCCTCAAGCGGGAAACGCACAGATACGCAGTATTTT. Translation gives CSVPSSGKRTDTQYF. The chain links TRBV29-1 to TRBJ2-3; 7 bases align to TRBD2. This CDR3 comprises 15 residues. Germline trimming cut 5 bases from V and 1 base from J; bases unmatched to any gene: 9. Germline V CDR1 and CDR2: SQVTM, ANQGSEA.

CDR3 sequence: CASRPSGSSYNEQFF. The CDR3 DNA reads as TGTGCCAGTAGGCCTAGCGGCAGCTCCTACAATGAGCAGTTCTTC. This sequence joins TRBV19 and TRBJ2-1, with 7 bases lining up with TRBD2. After removal of 6 bases from V and 0 bases from J, the junction contained 5 bases not matched to a gene. Germline CDR1 is LNHDA and CDR2 is SQIVND (reference sequence). The CDR3 runs 15 residues.

The rearrangement links TRBV5-1 to TRBJ2-1; tentative D call: TRBD2 (6 bases). The germline V gene has CDR1 SGHRS and CDR2 YFSETQ. This CDR3 is built from 15 residues. V dropped 2 bases and J dropped 1 base, with 10 bases sitting between them. The CDR3 spells CASSLLAVSYNEQFF. The CDR3 DNA is TGCGCCAGCAGCTTACTAGCAGTATCCTACAATGAGCAGTTCTTC.

The gene calls are TRBV2 and TRBJ1-2; 8 positions match TRBD1. Losses at the gene ends were 7 bases for V and 8 bases for J; bases not matched to a gene: 6. The germline gives CDR1 SNHLY, CDR2 FYNNEI. CDR3 size: 12 residues. The CDR3 DNA reads TGTGCCAGCAAGACAGGGGTACTCGGCTACACCTTC. As protein: CASKTGVLGYTF.

The chain links TRBV7-8 to TRBJ1-1; D not certain. There are 14 residues in the CDR3. Germline V gene lookup returns CDR1 SGHVS and CDR2 FQNEAQ. Trimming removed 1 base from V and 7 bases from J, with 13 bases in between. The chain's CDR3 is CASSLVSRSGEAFF. DNA for the CDR3: TGTGCCAGCAGCTTAGTGAGCCGGAGTGGTGAAGCTTTCTTT.

The chain has TRBV11-1 and TRBJ2-3; 8 bases are a match to TRBD2. V gave up 5 bases and J gave up 1 base; unmatched junction bases: 8. The CDR3 is 16 residues long. The germline CDR1 and CDR2 sequences are SGHAT and FQDESV (reference sequence). CDR3 loop: CASSLRTSFRTDTQYF. The CDR3 DNA sequence: TGTGCCAGCAGCCTAAGGACTAGCTTCCGCACAGATACGCAGTATTTT.

The chain recombines TRBV7-9 with TRBJ2-3; 15 bases fit TRBD2. The CDR3 is made up of 15 amino acids. Germline V gene lookup returns CDR1 SEHNR and CDR2 FQNEAQ (reference sequence). V lost 4 bases to trimming and J lost 14 bases; unmatched junction nucleotides: 10. The CDR3 loop reads CASSSPGLAGGRRYF. The CDR3 coding sequence is TGTGCCAGCAGCTCGCCAGGACTAGCGGGAGGGCGTCGGTATTTT.

Details on this clone: A junction boundary mismatches the germline segment, possibly from a read error. The chain recombines TRBV6-1 with TRBJ2-5; D remains unclear. Germline CDR1 reads MNHNS; CDR2 reads SASEGT. There are 11 residues in the CDR3. The CDR3 loop is CASSREEIQYF. The CDR3 DNA reads TGTGCCAGCAGTAGAGAAGAGATCCAGTACTTC.

V gene TRBV5-1 combines with J gene TRBJ1-4; the match to TRBD1 covers 9 bases. J gave up 7 bases and V 4 bases, and 5 bases lay outside the gene matches. The germline V gene encodes CDR1 SGHRS and CDR2 YFSETQ. The CDR3 is 14 amino acids. For the CDR3, the DNA is TGCGCCAGCAGCACGGACAGGGGAGGTGAAAAACTGTTTTTT. Translation gives CASSTDRGGEKLFF.

The V gene is TRBV11-2, the J gene TRBJ2-6; the D is unclear. This CDR3 comprises 18 residues. Germline V gene lookup returns CDR1 SGHAT and CDR2 FQNNGV. V was trimmed by 1 base and J by 1 base, leaving 14 bases between them. The DNA of the CDR3 is TGTGCCAGCAGCTTAGGTAGGAGACTCGTTTCTGGGGCCAACGTCCTGACTTTC. Its translation is CASSLGRRLVSGANVLTF.

V gene TRBV7-6 combines with J gene TRBJ2-1; 7 bases are a match to TRBD2. The CDR3 runs to 17 residues. The germline V gene encodes CDR1 SGHVS and CDR2 FNYEAQ. V trimming: 7 bases; J trimming: 4 bases; junction bases outside the gene matches: 16. The CDR3 is CASKLSPIAGGYNEQFF. As DNA, the CDR3 is TGTGCCAGCAAGCTTAGTCCGATAGCGGGTGGTTACAATGAGCAGTTCTTC.